Each of the 26 T cell receptor beta chains below was sequenced from the same sample in a study of CD8 T cells in Susac syndrome. With random hexamers, reverse transcription was performed on about 0.5 to 1 ug of RNA. TCRdb itself ran the immunoSEQ multiplex PCR reads through MiXCR, one entry per CDR3 protein. Of under 350,000 distinct CDR3 sequences in the sample, around 92% were seen once. The sequencing input was CD4+ T cells from PBMCs. The receptors here all came from a human donor with multiple sclerosis.

The rearrangement links TRBV7-9 to TRBJ2-1, with TRBD1 matching 8 bases. With 5 bases clipped from V and 8 bases from J, the junction kept 14 bases outside the gene matches. This CDR3 has 16 residues. From germline, CDR1 is SEHNR and CDR2 FQNEAQ (reference sequence). CDR3 coding DNA: TGTGCCAGCAGCCCCCAAGTTCGGACAGGGTTCGATGAGCAGTTCTTC. This sequence encodes CASSPQVRTGFDEQFF.

Only a few counts were recorded for this clonotype. The chain employs TRBV11-2 and TRBJ2-2; D unresolved. The V gene's germline CDR1 is SGHAT and CDR2 FQNNGV. The CDR3 totals 12 residues. V lost 4 bases and J 7 bases, leaving 7 bases between the germline ends. In DNA form, the CDR3 reads TGTGCCAGCAGCTCCCCCGGCGGGGAGCTGTTTTTT. Translating gives CASSSPGGELFF.

The V call is TRBV29-1, the J call TRBJ2-1, with 8 bases fitting TRBD2. The CDR3 sequence is 17 residues long. Germline V lookup: CDR1 SQVTM, CDR2 ANQGSEA. Losses at the gene ends were 4 bases for V and 3 bases for J; bases not matched to a gene: 14. The CDR3 DNA sequence: TGCAGCGTTGTAACAGCGGGAGCGTCTTTTCGCTACAATGAGCAGTTCTTC. Amino acids: CSVVTAGASFRYNEQFF.

The genes are TRBV19 and TRBJ2-2; D unclear. The V end was cut by 10 bases, the J end by 0 bases, with 9 bases between. Germline assignment: CDR1 LNHDA and CDR2 SQIVND (reference sequence). This CDR3 is built from 13 residues. CDR3 sequence: CATMTTNTGELFF. The CDR3 nucleotides read TGTGCCACTATGACCACGAACACCGGGGAGCTGTTTTTT.

This clonotype came up once. As DNA, the CDR3 is TGTGCCAGCAGCCCGGGACAGGGGCGGAGGGCCGGGGAGCTGTTTTTT. It translates to CASSPGQGRRAGELFF. The J gene is TRBJ2-2, the V gene TRBV2; 10 bases match TRBD1. This CDR3 comprises 16 residues. V lost 6 bases to trimming and J lost 6 bases; unmatched junction nucleotides: 10. The germline gives CDR1 SNHLY, CDR2 FYNNEI.

The rearrangement joins TRBV18 to TRBJ1-5; 7 bases line up with TRBD1. The CDR3 has 14 residues. From germline, CDR1 is KGHSH and CDR2 LQKENI. Trimming removed 6 bases from V and 7 bases from J; junction bases left unmatched: 9. CDR3 in amino acids: CASSQTGTRQPQHF. The DNA of the CDR3 is TGTGCCAGCTCCCAGACAGGGACCCGGCAGCCCCAGCATTTT. The variable domain in full, with the rest retrieved from reference TRBV18 and TRBJ1-5, is NAGVMQNPRHLVRRRGQEARLRCSPMKGHSHVYWYRQLPEEGLKFMVYLQKENIIDESGMPKERFSAEFPKEGPSILRIQQVVRGDSAAYFCASSQTGTRQPQHFGDGTRLSIL.

The chain is built from TRBV18 and TRBJ1-1; D gene uncertain. The germline V gene encodes CDR1 KGHSH and CDR2 LQKENI. Trimming shortened V by 2 bases and J by 6 bases, and 10 bases separated the two germline ends. The length of the CDR3 is 13 residues. The CDR3 bases are TGTGCCAGCTCACCAGACTCTCTGGCTGAAGCTTTCTTT. Encoded protein: CASSPDSLAEAFF.

This rearrangement joins TRBV19 to TRBJ1-5, with TRBD1 identical over 7 bases. V dropped 4 bases and J dropped 5; count of bases not matched to a gene: 2. The length of the CDR3 is 13 residues. CDR1 is LNHDA, CDR2 SQIVND, per germline (reference sequence). CDR3 protein: CASSRDRYQPQHF. The CDR3 coding sequence is TGTGCCAGTAGTAGGGACAGATATCAGCCCCAGCATTTT. The complete variable domain, with remaining parts taken from reference TRBV19 and TRBJ1-5, reads DGGITQSPKYLFRKEGQNVTLSCEQNLNHDAMYWYRQDPGQGLRLIYYSQIVNDFQKGDIAEGYSVSREKKESFPLTVTSAQKNPTAFYLCASSRDRYQPQHFGDGTRLSIL.

The DNA for the CDR3 is TGTGCCACCAGTGTACGGGGCTATGGCTACACCTTC. This codes for CATSVRGYGYTF. V gene TRBV15 combines with J gene TRBJ1-2; no definite D call. CDR1 LNHNV and CDR2 YYDKDF come from the germline V gene (reference sequence). V was shortened by 6 bases and J by 4 bases, with 9 bases between the two germline ends. CDR3 length: 12 amino acids.

The genes are TRBV7-2 and TRBJ2-2; D call uncertain. This CDR3 is built from 14 residues. Trimming stripped 8 bases from V and 5 bases from J, with 15 bases between. Germline V gives CDR1 SGHTA, CDR2 FQGNSA. The CDR3 loop reads CASSRVASTGELFF. CDR3 in DNA: TGTGCCAGCTCAAGGGTAGCCTCGACCGGGGAGCTGTTTTTT. Full variable domain (rest looked up from reference TRBV7-2 and TRBJ2-2): GAGVSQSPSNKVTEKGKDVELRCDPISGHTALYWYRQSLGQGLEFLIYFQGNSAPDKSGLPSDRFSAERTGGSVSTLTIQRTQQEDSAVYLCASSRVASTGELFFGEGSRLTVL.

The CDR3 sequence: CASSHDGQRRPNTEAFF. The CDR3 nucleotides are TGTGCCAGCAGCCACGACGGACAGAGAAGACCCAACACTGAAGCTTTCTTT. The chain carries TRBV3-1 and TRBJ1-1; tentatively, D is TRBD1 (6 bases). The CDR3 runs to 17 residues. Germline CDR1 reads LGHDT; CDR2 reads YNNKEL (reference sequence). Between the trimmed V and J ends, which lost 3 bases and 2 bases, there was a span of 19 bases.

The V gene is TRBV3-1, the J gene TRBJ1-6, with a weak D call TRBD1 (6 bases). Trimming pared 0 bases from V and 8 bases from J, leaving 11 bases between. Germline V gene data show CDR1 as LGHDT and CDR2 as YNNKEL (reference sequence). This CDR3 comprises 15 residues. Here the CDR3 DNA reads TGTGCCAGCAGCCAAGATCACGGGGGCGATTCACCCCTCCACTTT. Translation gives CASSQDHGGDSPLHF.

This clonotype was detected once. The chain joins TRBV3-1 to TRBJ1-1; no firm D call. Germline loops: CDR1 LGHDT, CDR2 YNNKEL (reference sequence). The CDR3 is made up of 14 amino acids. The V and J ends lost 4 bases and 7 bases respectively, with 16 bases between them. For the CDR3, the DNA is TGTGCCAGCAGCCCCCGGGATTCTCGGCGTGAAGCTTTCTTT. Translation: CASSPRDSRREAFF.

The genes are TRBV5-5 and TRBJ1-3; TRBD1 is a possible D gene (5 bases). Germline CDR1 reads SGHKS; CDR2 reads YYEKEE (reference sequence). The length of the CDR3 is 16 residues. The V gene lost 0 bases and the J gene lost 1 base, with 11 bases spanning the gap. Written as DNA, the CDR3 is TGTGCCAGCAGCTTGGACACAGGCCTTTCTGGAAACACCATATATTTT. Translating it yields CASSLDTGLSGNTIYF.

The chain is built from TRBV19 and TRBJ2-7, with 11 nucleotides matching TRBD2. Germline V gives CDR1 LNHDA, CDR2 SQIVND (reference sequence). The CDR3 totals 15 residues. The V and J ends lost 5 bases and 6 bases, in that order; junction bases with no gene match: 9. The CDR3 protein is CASSSQLAGEGEQYF. The DNA of the CDR3 is TGTGCCAGTAGTTCCCAACTAGCGGGAGAGGGCGAGCAGTACTTC.

The chain employs TRBV7-3 and TRBJ2-3; maybe TRBD2 (6 bases). Per the germline V gene, CDR1 is SGHTA and CDR2 is FQGTGA. The CDR3 runs 16 residues. V was clipped by 2 bases and J by 5 bases, with 17 bases between them. Here the CDR3 DNA reads TGTGCCAGCAGCTTATGGGGTGGCGGGGCACAAGATACGCAGTATTTT. Translation gives CASSLWGGGAQDTQYF.

CDR3 sequence reads: CASSQPSGRRHEQYF. CDR3 sequence (DNA): TGCGCCAGCAGCCAACCATCAGGGAGACGGCACGAGCAGTACTTC. The chain is built from TRBV4-1 and TRBJ2-7; D is perhaps TRBD1 or TRBD2 (5 bases each). The CDR3 consists of 15 residues. Germline loops: CDR1 MGHRA, CDR2 YSYEKL. Trimming cost V 2 bases and J 5 bases, with 16 bases left between them.

This clonotype was counted a few times. J is TRBJ1-6 and V is TRBV3-1, with D unresolved. The V end was cut by 3 bases, the J end by 5 bases, with 8 bases between. CDR3 size: 14 residues. Germline V lookup: CDR1 LGHDT, CDR2 YNNKEL (reference sequence). The CDR3 sequence: CASSQGQNNSPLHF. In DNA, the CDR3 is TGTGCCAGCAGCCAGGGTCAGAATAATTCACCCCTCCACTTT. The entire variable domain, with the rest obtained from reference TRBV3-1 and TRBJ1-6, is as follows: DTAVSQTPKYLVTQMGNDKSIKCEQNLGHDTMYWYKQDSKKFLKIMFSYNNKELIINETVPNRFSPKSPDKAHLNLHINSLELGDSAVYFCASSQGQNNSPLHFGNGTRLTVT.

This chain links TRBV7-8 with TRBJ2-2, with unresolved D. Per germline, CDR1 SGHVS and CDR2 FQNEAQ. The CDR3 has 15 residues. The V end was cut by 3 bases, the J end by 1 base, with 9 bases between. The CDR3 is CASSFLTENTGELFF. The CDR3 DNA reads TGTGCCAGCAGCTTCCTAACAGAGAACACCGGGGAGCTGTTTTTT.

V and J are TRBV11-1 and TRBJ1-2; 8 bases agree with TRBD1. Trimming took 5 bases from V and 11 from J; bases not matched to a gene: 13. In germline, CDR1 is SGHAT, CDR2 FQDESV (reference sequence). CDR3 length: 14 residues. This CDR3 reads CASSNWTGNVVYTF. The CDR3 DNA is TGTGCCAGCAGCAATTGGACAGGGAACGTTGTTTACACCTTC.

V usage is TRBV7-9 and J usage is TRBJ1-1; D unclear. From germline, CDR1 is SEHNR and CDR2 FQNEAQ (reference sequence). There are 12 residues in the CDR3. V lost 3 bases and J lost 4, with 6 bases in between. CDR3 in DNA: TGTGCCAGCAGCTTGTGGATCACTGAAGCTTTCTTT. This translates into CASSLWITEAFF.

The V gene is TRBV15, the J gene TRBJ2-3, with D perhaps TRBD1 (7 bases). This CDR3 has 15 residues. Trimming stripped 5 bases from V and 2 bases from J, with 14 bases between. Germline assignment: CDR1 LNHNV and CDR2 YYDKDF (reference sequence). The CDR3 protein is CATSPGGGYTDTQYF. CDR3 DNA: TGTGCCACCAGCCCAGGGGGAGGATACACAGATACGCAGTATTTT.

CDR3 coding DNA: TGTGCCAGCAGCACATATCGCGGCTACACCTTC. This translates into CASSTYRGYTF. The J gene is TRBJ1-2, the V gene TRBV7-2; D not resolved. Germline lookup yields CDR1 SGHTA and CDR2 FQGNSA. The length of the CDR3 is 11 residues. Deletions cut 5 bases from V and 8 bases from J, with 9 bases between.

V and J are TRBV14 and TRBJ1-1, with D tentatively TRBD1 (6 bases). Per germline, CDR1 SGHDN and CDR2 FVKESK. This CDR3 is built from 15 residues. Trimming took 2 bases from V and 0 from J, leaving 10 bases between them. This CDR3 reads CASSQLGQLNTEAFF. CDR3 in DNA: TGTGCCAGCAGCCAACTTGGACAGTTGAACACTGAAGCTTTCTTT.

V and J are TRBV19 and TRBJ1-5, with 12 bases aligning to TRBD1. V dropped 4 bases and J dropped 7; count of bases not matched to a gene: 8. Germline V gene sequence: CDR1 LNHDA, CDR2 SQIVND (reference sequence). The CDR3 is made up of 16 amino acids. The chain's CDR3 is CASSTTGTGGSQPQHF. CDR3 sequence (DNA): TGTGCCAGTAGTACGACCGGGACAGGGGGCAGCCAGCCCCAGCATTTT.

The CDR3 nucleotides read TGTGCCAGCAGCCAAGTATCGCGTGGCGGGAGTAGGCAGTTCTTC. Translating gives CASSQVSRGGSRQFF. V usage is TRBV3-1 and J usage is TRBJ2-1; 7 bases are shared with TRBD2. Germline V CDR1 and CDR2: LGHDT, YNNKEL (reference sequence). After removal of 1 base from V and 12 bases from J, the junction contained 12 bases not matched to a gene. CDR3 length equals 15 residues.